Listed here are 5 T cell receptor beta chains from one sample, sequenced in a study of cytomegalovirus exposure and HLA in healthy donors. The PCR had 60 Vbeta and 13 Jbeta primers. Generated by immunoSEQ multiplex PCR, the TCRdb table keeps only in-frame clones and is missing some. There are tens of thousands of clones in the sample; approximately 70% occur only once, and approximately 8.2% lies in the top ten. The sequenced sample was PBMCs. Receptor source: a man in his sixties in good health and CMV-seronegative.

This chain uses TRBV30 with TRBJ1-2, with TRBD1 identical over 8 bases. Germline V CDR1 and CDR2: GTSNPN, SVGIG (reference sequence). Losses at the gene ends were 4 bases for V and 5 bases for J; bases not matched to a gene: 3. This CDR3 is built from 12 residues. The CDR3 coding sequence is TGTGCCTGGAACGACAGGGGATATGGCTACACCTTC. It codes for CAWNDRGYGYTF.

The J gene is TRBJ2-1, the V gene TRBV6-5; 10 bases are a match to TRBD2. Per germline, CDR1 MNHEY and CDR2 SVGAGI. This CDR3 is 15 amino acids long. J was trimmed by 1 base and V by 8 bases; bases with no gene match: 5. The CDR3 region is CASSSGGASYNEQFF. Here the CDR3 DNA reads TGTGCCAGCTCCAGCGGGGGGGCTTCCTACAATGAGCAGTTCTTC.

The rearrangement links TRBV5-1 to TRBJ1-4; TRBD1 might be the D (5 bases). The CDR3 contains 15 residues. V lost 4 bases, J lost 0 bases, and 10 bases lay in between. Germline V lookup: CDR1 SGHRS, CDR2 YFSETQ. This CDR3 reads CASSGETATNEKLFF. The CDR3, as DNA: TGCGCCAGCAGCGGAGAGACAGCAACTAATGAAAAACTGTTTTTT.

This chain joins TRBV7-8 and TRBJ2-2; a possible D gene is TRBD2 (5 bases). V was cut by 7 bases and J by 7 bases, with 19 bases left in between. This CDR3 region has 15 residues. Per germline, CDR1 SGHVS and CDR2 FQNEAQ. CDR3 protein: CASTLVREKGGELFF. CDR3 bases: TGTGCCAGCACCCTAGTAAGGGAGAAGGGCGGGGAGCTGTTTTTT.

In regard to this clone: At one boundary the junction diverges from the germline segment, which might be a read error. V usage is TRBV9 and J usage is TRBJ2-7, with a tentative D call TRBD2 (7 bases). Germline V gene sequence: CDR1 SGDLS, CDR2 YYNGEE. CDR3 length equals 15 residues. The CDR3 here is CASSVGPGGQYEQYF. CDR3 DNA sequence: TGTGCCAGTAGCGTAGGCCCCGGGGGGCAATACGAGCAGTACTTC.